This T cell receptor beta chain was identified in a study of cytomegalovirus exposure and HLA in healthy donors. Germline V gene sequence: CDR1 MNHEY, CDR2 SVGAGI. Trimming took off 10 bases at V and 0 bases at J, with 16 bases between the two ends. This CDR3 is built from 15 residues. Using immunoSEQ multiplex PCR, the repertoire was profiled, and TCRdb retains in-frame clones only, with some absent. The profile shows hundreds of thousands of clones, roughly 88% of them singletons. Source material: PBMCs. The genes are TRBV6-5 and TRBJ2-1; D is undetermined. The TCR comes from a woman aged 18-29 years in good health and CMV-seronegative. DNA for the CDR3: TGTGCCACCTTAAAAATCCCGAGCTCCTACAATGAGCAGTTCTTC. It specifies CATLKIPSSYNEQFF.